The clone carrying this TCR beta chain was seen only a few times. This sample is drawn from a study of response to subunit inactivated influenza vaccine. TCRdb analysed the RT-PCR reads with MiXCR anew, one entry per CDR3 protein. This sample has roughly 160,000 distinct CDR3 sequences, with roughly 10% found just once. The sample consisted of non-naive T cells sorted from PBMCs, taken more than 35 days after vaccination. The sequence derives from a man aged 50 or older who received an inactivated influenza vaccine.

The CDR3 loop reads CASSLVSRGPTYEQYF. DNA for the CDR3: TGTGCCAGCAGCTTAGTTTCCAGGGGACCAACCTACGAGCAGTACTTC. This chain joins TRBV7-2 and TRBJ2-7; D may be TRBD1 (6 bases). The CDR3 length is 16 residues. The germline CDR1 and CDR2 sequences are SGHTA and FQGNSA. Trimming took off 1 base at V and 2 bases at J, with 15 bases between the two ends.